These T cell receptor beta chains were read from a single sample in a study of shared clonotypes between healthy human individuals. The method was immunoSEQ multiplex PCR; TCRdb's version includes in-frame clones alone and lacks a portion of them. Of around 2,000,000 clones listed, just under 95% are singletons. Specimen: naive CD8+ T cells sorted from blood. All receptors come from a man between 18 and 29 years old in good health. Both conserved end residues are part of each CDR3. The D gene is left open where the match is weak. Clone sizes are given selectively: once, few, many, or a class where the clone is expanded.

j_call d_call v_call clone_size cdr3_nt cdr3_aa
TRBJ2-7 . TRBV7-2 . TGTGCCAGCAGTTTAGGGGATTCCTACGAGCAGTACTTC CASSLGDSYEQYF
TRBJ2-1 . TRBV29-1 . TGCAGCGCCCCGGGGGCAGGGGCCTACAATGAGCAGTTCTTC CSAPGAGAYNEQFF
TRBJ2-6 . TRBV6-4 . TGTGCCAGCAAGGGGATATCCATTAACGTCCTGACTTTC CASKGISINVLTF
TRBJ2-2 . TRBV29-1 . TGCAGCGTTGGCCGGGTGAACACCGGGGAGCTGTTTTTT CSVGRVNTGELFF
TRBJ2-5 . TRBV5-1 . TGCGCCAGCAGCTTGGGGGGGGAAGGACCCCAAGAGACCCAGTACTTC CASSLGGEGPQETQYF
TRBJ1-5 . TRBV9 once TGTGCCAGCAGCCCAGAAGGGGGGGCCCAGCCCCAGCATTTT CASSPEGGAQPQHF
TRBJ1-2 . TRBV28 . TGTGCCAGCAATGAAGGACAGCCAGCTAACTATGGCTACACCTTC CASNEGQPANYGYTF
TRBJ2-4 TRBD1 TRBV7-6 . TGTGCCAGCAGCTTAGAAGGGGACAGGGTAAAAAACATTCAGTACTTC CASSLEGDRVKNIQYF
TRBJ2-2 TRBD1 TRBV27 . TGTGCCAGCAGTTTGACAGGGCGTGGGACCGGGGAGCTGTTTTTT CASSLTGRGTGELFF
TRBJ1-1 . TRBV5-1 . TGCGCCAGCAGCTTAAGCGGGGGCAACACTGAAGCTTTCTTT CASSLSGGNTEAFF
TRBJ2-3 TRBD2 TRBV2 . TGTGCCAGCAGTCAGACTAGCGGATCTGGGGATACGCAGTATTTT CASSQTSGSGDTQYF
TRBJ2-1 . TRBV6-1 . TGTGCCAGCAGTGACTGGCCCGGCAATGAGCAGTTCTTC CASSDWPGNEQFF
TRBJ2-7 . TRBV4-3 . TGCGCCAGCAGCCAAGGGCCGGATAGCTCCTACGAGCAGTACTTC CASSQGPDSSYEQYF
TRBJ2-7 . TRBV4-3 . TGCGCCAGCAGCCAAGGTCGGTTGTCCTACGAGCAGTACTTC CASSQGRLSYEQYF
TRBJ1-2 TRBD1 TRBV7-9 . TGTGCCAGCAGCTTATATCTTCCAGGGGGAGGTGGCTACACCTTC CASSLYLPGGGGYTF
TRBJ2-5 TRBD1 TRBV4-1 . TGCGCCAGCAGCTCAGAGGCCGACGACAGGGGAAAGACCCAGTACTTC CASSSEADDRGKTQYF
TRBJ2-7 TRBD2 TRBV29-1 . TGCAGCGTTGAAGGGGCGGGGGGAAGCTACGAGCAGTACTTC CSVEGAGGSYEQYF
TRBJ2-1 TRBD2 TRBV11-2 . TGTGCCAGCAGCCATAGCGGGAGCAGCTACAATGAGCAGTTCTTC CASSHSGSSYNEQFF
TRBJ2-5 TRBD2 TRBV11-2 . TGTGCCAGCAGCTTAGCTAGCGGGAGCCTCCAAGAGACCCAGTACTTC CASSLASGSLQETQYF
TRBJ2-3 . TRBV13 . TGTGCCAGCAGCCAGGGAACAGATACGCAGTATTTT CASSQGTDTQYF